This T cell receptor beta chain was observed in a study of blood T cell repertoires in COVID-19. Study in general: Researchers got acute and convalescent COVID-19 samples from the United States, Italy and Spain. From T cells, B-cell-depleted T cells, or PBMCs came the material, which was cDNA or gDNA.

Trimming left V 2 bases short and J 2 bases short, with 7 bases between. The CDR3 totals 14 residues. Per germline, CDR1 SGHAT and CDR2 FQNNGV. Patients at the Seattle site were enrolled during active infection and followed longitudinally. Per the original data handling: Scientists estimated how many nucleated cells there were by amplifying reference gene primers. The method was immunoSEQ multiplex PCR; TCRdb's version includes in-frame clones alone and lacks a portion of them. D and trimming come from the DNA, and the V and J calls and clone size come from that table. The table shows about 200,000 clones, with about 88% occurring only once.

The chain combines TRBV11-2 with TRBJ1-3; D perhaps matches TRBD1 (5 bases). Sequencing was done on a sample of peripheral blood. This clonotype originated in a man aged 45-65 years with COVID-19, enrolled during active disease. The CDR3 sequence: CASSLPGTGNTIYF. The CDR3, as DNA: TGTGCCAGCAGCTTACCAGGGACTGGAAACACCATATATTTT.